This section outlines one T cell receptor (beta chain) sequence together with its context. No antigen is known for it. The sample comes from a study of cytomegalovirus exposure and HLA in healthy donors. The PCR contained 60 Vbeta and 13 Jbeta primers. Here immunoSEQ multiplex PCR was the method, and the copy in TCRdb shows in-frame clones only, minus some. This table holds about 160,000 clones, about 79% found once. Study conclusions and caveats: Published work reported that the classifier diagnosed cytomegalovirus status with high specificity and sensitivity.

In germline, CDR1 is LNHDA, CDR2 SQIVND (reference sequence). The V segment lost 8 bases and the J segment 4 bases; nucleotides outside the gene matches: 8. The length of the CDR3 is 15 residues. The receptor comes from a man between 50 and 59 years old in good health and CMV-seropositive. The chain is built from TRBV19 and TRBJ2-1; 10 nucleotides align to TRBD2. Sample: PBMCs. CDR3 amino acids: CASRTSGTPYNEQFF. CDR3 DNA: TGTGCCAGTCGTACTAGCGGGACCCCTTACAATGAGCAGTTCTTC.